This T cell receptor (beta chain) was profiled in a study of T cells in Graves' hyperthyroidism and ophthalmopathy. The investigators amplified TCR beta CDR3 regions from RNA transcripts. The TCR CDR3 was amplified in a first-round RT-PCR using the HTBI primer set. TCRdb re-analysed the multiplex PCR reads in MiXCR, keeping a single row per CDR3 protein. The sample shows 330,000 or so distinct CDR3 sequences, around 18% of them seen only once. Germline loops: CDR1 MGHDK, CDR2 SYGVNS. The CDR3 has 13 amino acids. Trimming took off 3 bases at V and 3 bases at J, with 8 bases between the two ends. This clonotype was found many times. The PBMCs studied were ones that came from roughly 11 ml fresh peripheral blood.

The material sequenced was blood. The V call is TRBV25-1, the J call TRBJ1-1; possible D gene TRBD1, 6 bases. The source of this sequence is a woman between 35 and 50 years old with Graves' ophthalmopathy. This CDR3 is CASSDYRDTEAFF. The CDR3, as DNA: TGTGCCAGCAGTGATTACAGGGACACTGAAGCTTTCTTT.